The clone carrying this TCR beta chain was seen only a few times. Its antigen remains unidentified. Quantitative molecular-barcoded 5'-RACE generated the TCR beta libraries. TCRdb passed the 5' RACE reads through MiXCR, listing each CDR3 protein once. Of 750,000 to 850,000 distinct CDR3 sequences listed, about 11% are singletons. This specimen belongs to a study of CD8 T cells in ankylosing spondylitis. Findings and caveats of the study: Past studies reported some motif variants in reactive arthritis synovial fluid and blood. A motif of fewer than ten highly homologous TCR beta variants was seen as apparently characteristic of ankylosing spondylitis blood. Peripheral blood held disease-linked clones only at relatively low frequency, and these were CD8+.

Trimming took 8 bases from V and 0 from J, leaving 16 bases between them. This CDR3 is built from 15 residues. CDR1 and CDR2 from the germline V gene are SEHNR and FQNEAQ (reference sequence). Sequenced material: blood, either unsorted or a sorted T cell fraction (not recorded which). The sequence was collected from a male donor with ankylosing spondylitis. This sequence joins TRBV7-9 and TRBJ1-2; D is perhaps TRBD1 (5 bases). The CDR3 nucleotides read TGTGCCAGCGGAACCCGGGGGGAAGCTAACTATGGCTACACCTTC. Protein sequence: CASGTRGEANYGYTF.